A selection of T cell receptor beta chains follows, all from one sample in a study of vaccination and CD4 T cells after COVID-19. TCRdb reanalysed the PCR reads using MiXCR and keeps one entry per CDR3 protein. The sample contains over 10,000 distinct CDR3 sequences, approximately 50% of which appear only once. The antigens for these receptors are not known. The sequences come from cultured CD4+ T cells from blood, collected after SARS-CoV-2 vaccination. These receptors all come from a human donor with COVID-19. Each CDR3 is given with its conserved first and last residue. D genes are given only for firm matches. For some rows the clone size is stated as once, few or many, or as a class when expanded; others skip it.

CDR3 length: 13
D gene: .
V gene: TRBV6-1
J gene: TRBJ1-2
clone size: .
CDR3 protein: CASKMGGPYGYTF
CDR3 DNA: TGTGCCAGCAAAATGGGGGGACCGTATGGCTACACCTTC

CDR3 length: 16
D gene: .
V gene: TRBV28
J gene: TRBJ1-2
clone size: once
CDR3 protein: CASSLGGGGPNYGYTF
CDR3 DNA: TGTGCCAGCAGTTTAGGAGGCGGGGGACCTAACTATGGCTACACCTTC

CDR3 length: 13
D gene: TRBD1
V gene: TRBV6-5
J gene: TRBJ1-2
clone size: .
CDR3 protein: CASSYTGGNGYTF
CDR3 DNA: TGTGCCAGCAGTTACACAGGGGGAAATGGCTACACCTTC

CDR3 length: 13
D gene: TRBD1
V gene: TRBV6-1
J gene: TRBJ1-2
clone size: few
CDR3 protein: CASNEQGNGGYTF
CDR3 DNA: TGTGCCAGCAATGAACAGGGGAATGGTGGCTACACCTTC

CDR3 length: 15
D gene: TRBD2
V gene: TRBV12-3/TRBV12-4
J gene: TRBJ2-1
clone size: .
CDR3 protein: CASSLRAGINNEQFF
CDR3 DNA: TGTGCCAGCAGTTTAAGAGCGGGGATTAACAATGAGCAGTTCTTC

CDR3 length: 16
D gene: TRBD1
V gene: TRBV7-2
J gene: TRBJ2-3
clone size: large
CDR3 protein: CASSSGTGQSTDTQYF
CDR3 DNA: TGTGCCAGCAGCTCCGGGACAGGCCAAAGCACAGATACGCAGTATTTT

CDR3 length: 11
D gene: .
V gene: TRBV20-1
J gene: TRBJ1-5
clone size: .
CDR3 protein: CNASGNQPQHF
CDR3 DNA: TGCAATGCTAGTGGGAATCAGCCCCAGCATTTT

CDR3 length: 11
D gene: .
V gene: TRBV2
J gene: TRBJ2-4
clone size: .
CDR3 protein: CASRLENIQYF
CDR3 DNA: TGTGCCAGTCGACTGGAAAACATTCAGTACTTC

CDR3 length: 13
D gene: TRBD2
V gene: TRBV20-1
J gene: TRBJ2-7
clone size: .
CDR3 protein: CSATEAGPYEQYF
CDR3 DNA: TGCAGTGCTACCGAAGCGGGACCCTACGAGCAGTACTTC

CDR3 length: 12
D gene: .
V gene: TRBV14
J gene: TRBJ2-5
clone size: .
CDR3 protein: CASSLDGETQYF
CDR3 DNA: TGTGCCAGCAGCCTTGACGGGGAGACCCAGTACTTC

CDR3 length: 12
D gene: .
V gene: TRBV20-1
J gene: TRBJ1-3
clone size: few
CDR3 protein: CSAEGSKNTIYF
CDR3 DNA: TGCAGTGCCGAGGGGTCAAAAAACACCATATATTTT

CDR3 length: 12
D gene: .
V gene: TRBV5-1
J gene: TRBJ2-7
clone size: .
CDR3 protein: CASRDGLGEQYF
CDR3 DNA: TGCGCCAGCAGGGACGGTTTAGGCGAGCAGTACTTC

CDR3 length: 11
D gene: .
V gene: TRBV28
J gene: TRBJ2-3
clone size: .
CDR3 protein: CASSPKNTQYF
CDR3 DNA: TGTGCCAGCAGTCCGAAAAATACGCAGTATTTT

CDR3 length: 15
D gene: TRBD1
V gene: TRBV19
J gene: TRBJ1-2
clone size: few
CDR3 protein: CASSPNRGPGYGYTF
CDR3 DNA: TGTGCCAGTAGTCCAAACAGGGGCCCGGGCTATGGCTACACCTTC

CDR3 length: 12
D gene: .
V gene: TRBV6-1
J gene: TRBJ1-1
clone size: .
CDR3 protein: CASSERNTEAFF
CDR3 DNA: TGTGCCAGCAGTGAGAGAAACACTGAAGCTTTCTTT

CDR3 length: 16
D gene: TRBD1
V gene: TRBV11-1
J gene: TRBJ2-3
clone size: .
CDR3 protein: CASSPTGGLPTDTQYF
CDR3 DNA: TGTGCCAGCAGCCCCACAGGGGGACTTCCCACAGATACGCAGTATTTT

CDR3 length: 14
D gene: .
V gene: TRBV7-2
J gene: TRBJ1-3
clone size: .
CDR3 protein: CASSLAGAGNTIYF
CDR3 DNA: TGTGCCAGCAGCTTAGCTGGGGCTGGAAACACCATATATTTT

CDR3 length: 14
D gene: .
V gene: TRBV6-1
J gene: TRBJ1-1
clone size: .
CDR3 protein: CASSPRTRNTEAFF
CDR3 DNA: TGTGCCAGCAGTCCGAGAACAAGGAACACTGAAGCTTTCTTT

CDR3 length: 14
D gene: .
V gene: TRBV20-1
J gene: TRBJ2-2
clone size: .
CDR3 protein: CSANQGLNTGELFF
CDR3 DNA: TGCAGTGCCAATCAGGGCCTGAACACCGGGGAGCTGTTTTTT

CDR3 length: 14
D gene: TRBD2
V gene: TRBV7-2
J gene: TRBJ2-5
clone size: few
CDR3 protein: CASIEGGYQETQYF
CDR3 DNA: TGTGCCAGCATCGAGGGAGGGTACCAAGAGACCCAGTACTTC

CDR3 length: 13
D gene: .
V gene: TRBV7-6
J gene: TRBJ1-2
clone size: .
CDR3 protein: CASSFLQGDGYTF
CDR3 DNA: TGTGCCAGCAGCTTCCTACAGGGAGATGGCTACACCTTC

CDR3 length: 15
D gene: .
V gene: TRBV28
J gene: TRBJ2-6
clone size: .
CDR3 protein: CASSPRGAGANVLTF
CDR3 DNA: TGTGCCAGCAGTCCTAGAGGGGCTGGGGCCAACGTCCTGACTTTC

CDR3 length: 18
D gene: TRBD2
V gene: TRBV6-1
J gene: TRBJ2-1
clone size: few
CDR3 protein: CASRPDTSGGAYYNEQFF
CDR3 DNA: TGTGCCAGCAGGCCAGATACTAGCGGGGGGGCCTACTACAATGAGCAGTTCTTC

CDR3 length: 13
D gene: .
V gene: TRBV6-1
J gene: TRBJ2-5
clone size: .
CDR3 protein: CASRTPGGETQYF
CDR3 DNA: TGTGCCAGCAGAACCCCAGGGGGGGAGACCCAGTACTTC

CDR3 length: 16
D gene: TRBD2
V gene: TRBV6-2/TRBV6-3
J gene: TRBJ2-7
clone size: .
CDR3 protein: CASSPLTGLVGPEQYF
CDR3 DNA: TGTGCCAGCAGCCCCCTAACGGGACTAGTTGGACCCGAGCAGTACTTC

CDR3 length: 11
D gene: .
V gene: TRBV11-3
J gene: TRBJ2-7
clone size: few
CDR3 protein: CASSSTYEQYF
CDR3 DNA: TGTGCCAGCAGCTCCACATACGAGCAGTACTTC

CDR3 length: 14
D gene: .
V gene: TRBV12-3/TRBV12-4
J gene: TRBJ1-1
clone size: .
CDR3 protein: CASSEIISNTEAFF
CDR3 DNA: TGTGCCAGCAGCGAGATCATTTCGAACACTGAAGCTTTCTTT